This passage covers 7 T cell receptor beta chains from one sample sequenced in a study of blood T cell repertoires in COVID-19. The repertoire was sequenced with immunoSEQ multiplex PCR; TCRdb's copy has only in-frame clones and lacks some. The sample lists approximately 120,000 clones, around 86% seen once, with over 4.5% in the top ten. Input material: peripheral blood. Receptor source: a human donor in a cohort sampled during active COVID-19.

The J gene is TRBJ1-1, the V gene TRBV19; 9 bases fit TRBD1. The V and J ends lost 1 base and 0 bases, in that order; junction bases with no gene match: 12. CDR3 length: 19 residues. Germline V gene lookup returns CDR1 LNHDA and CDR2 SQIVND (reference sequence). CDR3 sequence reads: CASSIVGLDRGKLNTEAFF. The CDR3 DNA follows: TGTGCCAGTAGTATAGTGGGCCTCGACAGGGGGAAATTGAACACTGAAGCTTTCTTT.

The CDR3 sequence is CASSELAGPYEQYF. In DNA form, the CDR3 reads TGCGCCAGCAGTGAGCTGGCAGGCCCCTACGAGCAGTACTTC. J is TRBJ2-7 and V is TRBV10-1; D gene uncertain. The CDR3 is 14 residues long. V was shortened by 2 bases and J by 2 bases, with 10 bases between the two germline ends. The V gene's germline CDR1 is WNHNN and CDR2 SYGVQD (reference sequence).

This clone is a singleton in its sample. The chain recombines TRBV5-4 with TRBJ2-3; a possible D gene is TRBD2 (7 bases). Germline assignment: CDR1 SGHNT and CDR2 YYREEE (reference sequence). Trimming shortened V by 3 bases and J by 7 bases, and 18 bases separated the two germline ends. CDR3 length equals 15 residues. The CDR3 nucleotides are TGTGCCAGCAGCTCCCCCCCCGGGGGGCCTTATACGCAGTATTTT. This encodes CASSSPPGGPYTQYF.

The CDR3 DNA sequence: TGTGCCAGCAGCCACCAGGAACAGGGTGTAAACACCATATATTTT. The encoded protein is CASSHQEQGVNTIYF. The V call is TRBV7-9, the J call TRBJ1-3, with a possible D match to TRBD1 (6 bases). CDR1 is SEHNR, CDR2 FQNEAQ, per germline (reference sequence). Trimming cost V 5 bases and J 6 bases, with 17 bases left between them. This CDR3 has 15 residues.

The genes are TRBV20-1 and TRBJ2-7, with D tentatively TRBD1 (5 bases). Germline-derived CDR1 and CDR2 are DFQATT and SNEGSKA (reference sequence). Trimming cost V 6 bases and J 4 bases, with 10 bases left between them. The CDR3 is 11 residues long. CDR3 nucleotides: TGCAGTGCAAGGGGTAGATACGAGCAGTACTTC. This gives the protein CSARGRYEQYF.

The V and J genes are TRBV5-4 and TRBJ1-2; D gene uncertain. Germline CDR1 is SGHNT and CDR2 is YYREEE (reference sequence). Trimming pared 1 base from V and 6 bases from J, leaving 4 bases between. CDR3 size: 11 residues. CDR3 nucleotides: TGTGCCAGCAGCTTGAACAATGGCTACACCTTC. It encodes CASSLNNGYTF.

The V gene is TRBV12-3 or TRBV12-4, the J gene TRBJ1-2; TRBD1 aligns across 7 bases. V shed 7 bases, J shed 3 bases, and the junction held 5 bases outside the gene matches. The CDR3 consists of 13 residues. This CDR3 reads CASTPGQYYGYTF. The CDR3 bases are TGTGCCAGCACCCCGGGACAGTACTATGGCTACACCTTC.